These 19 T cell receptor beta chains were sequenced from one sample in a study of beta chain features in type 1 diabetes (dated by TCRdb to 2016 to 2019). The paper as a whole reports these results and caveats: A moderate but significant shortening of TCRB CDR3 length was observed in type 1 diabetes patients in all four CD4+ subsets.

For these receptors, no antigen is known. Preparation of the library involved the immunoSEQ multiplex PCR assay. The entire isolated RNA was reverse transcribed using the High Capacity cDNA Reverse Transcription Kit, and thus expressed TCRB transcripts were sequenced. This is the immuneACCESS table as TCRdb keeps it, with only in-frame sequences that have V and J called. A part of the clones is gone; compared with another copy, unresolved V genes explain less than half, and the rest is unexplained. This sample lists hundreds of thousands of clones; around an eighth were detected once. Together, the top ten hold around 0.022% of the sample. Sample: naive CD4+ T cells from blood. Sample cell subset or site, as interpreted from the label and publication: true naive CD4+ T cells. Every receptor here comes from a man aged 18 to 29 with type 1 diabetes.

This clone has a single count. The chain has TRBV18 and TRBJ1-1; perhaps TRBD1 as D (6 bases). Trimming removed 3 bases at V and 2 bases at J, with 13 bases between. The CDR3 is 15 residues long. Per the germline V gene, CDR1 is KGHSH and CDR2 is LQKENI. The CDR3 is CASSPPYRVNTEAFF. CDR3 in DNA: TGTGCCAGCTCACCCCCTTACAGGGTTAACACTGAAGCTTTCTTT.

This clone has just a few counts. The chain has TRBV29-1 and TRBJ2-2; 8 bases match TRBD2. CDR1 and CDR2 (germline): SQVTM, ANQGSEA. The CDR3 totals 13 residues. The V and J ends lost 3 bases and 5 bases, in that order; junction bases with no gene match: 2. The CDR3 reads CSVDAGGTGELFF. The CDR3 DNA reads TGCAGCGTTGATGCGGGAGGTACCGGGGAGCTGTTTTTT.

The chain employs TRBV30 and TRBJ2-3; D is possibly TRBD1 (6 bases). Germline V gene data show CDR1 as GTSNPN and CDR2 as SVGIG (reference sequence). The CDR3 is 13 amino acids. CDR3 sequence reads: CALSRDTTDTQYF. CDR3 DNA: TGTGCATTGTCCCGGGACACGACAGATACGCAGTATTTT.

This clone was seen a handful of times. This chain uses TRBV30 with TRBJ2-5; perhaps TRBD1 as D (6 bases). This CDR3 is built from 13 residues. Trimming removed 7 bases at V and 0 bases at J, with 12 bases between. Germline CDR1 reads GTSNPN; CDR2 reads SVGIG (reference sequence). CDR3 nucleotides: TGTGCCTTACAGGGCTCCCACCAAGAGACCCAGTACTTC. Translating it yields CALQGSHQETQYF.

The chain links TRBV29-1 to TRBJ1-1, with D possibly matching TRBD1 (6 bases). V dropped 6 bases and J dropped 0 bases, with 17 bases sitting between them. The germline CDR1 and CDR2 sequences are SQVTM and ANQGSEA. The length of the CDR3 is 15 residues. CDR3 nucleotides: TGCAGCGTCGCAGGGGAGGCATGGATGAACACTGAAGCTTTCTTT. It specifies CSVAGEAWMNTEAFF. The variable domain in full, with the rest retrieved from reference TRBV29-1 and TRBJ1-1, is SAVISQKPSRDICQRGTSLTIQCQVDSQVTMMFWYRQQPGQSLTLIATANQGSEATYESGFVIDKFPISRPNLTFSTLTVSNMSPEDSSIYLCSVAGEAWMNTEAFFGQGTRLTVV.

This clone was counted a few times. The same CDR3 arises from other DNA sequences in this sample as well. The rearrangement joins TRBV4-2 to TRBJ2-1; TRBD1 matches 8 bases. V trimming: 1 base; J trimming: 2 bases; junction bases outside the gene matches: 1. Germline V lookup: CDR1 LGHNA, CDR2 YNFKEQ. This CDR3 comprises 15 residues. The CDR3 bases are TGTGCCAGCAGCCAAGCAGGGGGCCCCTACAATGAGCAGTTCTTC. Its translation is CASSQAGGPYNEQFF.

The V gene is TRBV19, the J gene TRBJ1-2, with D possibly TRBD1 on 6 matching bases. This CDR3 region has 15 residues. Germline assignment: CDR1 LNHDA and CDR2 SQIVND (reference sequence). The V end lost 8 bases, the J end lost 4 bases, and 20 bases lay between the germline ends. CDR3 region: CASRRGTQQGYGYTF. The DNA for the CDR3 is TGTGCCAGTCGACGGGGGACCCAACAGGGCTATGGCTACACCTTC.

The chain employs TRBV28 and TRBJ2-7; the D is unclear. Trimming shortened V by 2 bases and J by 3 bases, and 8 bases separated the two germline ends. The V gene's germline CDR1 is MDHEN and CDR2 SYDVKM. CDR3 length equals 13 residues. Here the CDR3 reads CASSLTAVYEQYF. CDR3 in DNA: TGTGCCAGCAGTTTAACGGCGGTCTACGAGCAGTACTTC.

The chain is built from TRBV18 and TRBJ2-3, with D hard to call. Trimming shortened V by 8 bases and J by 0 bases, and 12 bases separated the two germline ends. Germline CDR1 is KGHSH and CDR2 is LQKENI. The CDR3 totals 14 residues. The CDR3 loop reads CASTPGASTDTQYF. The CDR3 DNA follows: TGTGCCAGCACCCCGGGTGCAAGCACAGATACGCAGTATTTT.

This clone was recorded a few times. This chain links TRBV5-1 with TRBJ2-2, with 9 nucleotides matching TRBD1. The V and J ends lost 4 bases and 0 bases, in that order; junction bases with no gene match: 4. CDR1 is SGHRS and CDR2 is YFSETQ in the germline V gene. This CDR3 has 16 amino acids. DNA of the CDR3: TGCGCCAGCAGCGCCGGGGACAGGGCGAACACCGGGGAGCTGTTTTTT. Protein: CASSAGDRANTGELFF.

CDR3 in amino acids: CASSVVEGNSPLHF. In DNA form, the CDR3 reads TGTGCCAGCAGCGTGGTCGAGGGTAATTCACCCCTCCACTTT. The rearrangement joins TRBV9 to TRBJ1-6; D uncertain. Germline CDR1 reads SGDLS; CDR2 reads YYNGEE. This CDR3 has 14 amino acids. Trimming pared 2 bases from V and 6 bases from J, leaving 9 bases between.

The chain employs TRBV10-2 and TRBJ2-1, with 14 bases lining up with TRBD2. Germline CDR1 is WSHSY and CDR2 is SAAADI. The CDR3 totals 14 residues. V lost 2 bases and J lost 11; bases outside the gene matches: 2. The CDR3 sequence is CASSEGLAGGKQFF. DNA of the CDR3: TGCGCCAGCAGTGAGGGACTAGCGGGGGGTAAGCAGTTCTTC.

This chain links TRBV27 with TRBJ1-4; D unresolved. The CDR3 consists of 13 residues. Trimming took 6 bases from V and 7 from J, leaving 12 bases between them. Germline assignment: CDR1 MNHEY and CDR2 SMNVEV (reference sequence). For the CDR3, the DNA is TGTGCCAGCAGCCCAAGGCGCCGTGAAAAACTGTTTTTT. It codes for CASSPRRREKLFF.

The rearrangement uses TRBV7-6 and TRBJ2-7; D tentatively reads TRBD1 or TRBD2 (5 bases each). Germline CDR1 SGHVS, CDR2 FNYEAQ. V lost 0 bases, J lost 7 bases, and 10 bases lay in between. The CDR3 runs to 13 residues. This CDR3 reads CASSLAGTQEQYF. Here the CDR3 DNA reads TGTGCCAGCAGCTTAGCCGGGACCCAGGAGCAGTACTTC. The whole variable domain, remainder taken from reference TRBV7-6 and TRBJ2-7, is GAGVSQSPRYKVTKRGQDVALRCDPISGHVSLYWYRQALGQGPEFLTYFNYEAQQDKSGLPNDRFSAERPEGSISTLTIQRTEQRDSAMYRCASSLAGTQEQYFGPGTRLTVT.

This clone has only a few counts. The V and J genes are TRBV9 and TRBJ2-6; 7 bases fit TRBD1. The CDR3 is 18 residues long. Germline CDR1 reads SGDLS; CDR2 reads YYNGEE. The trim removed 4 bases at V and 0 bases at J, leaving 10 bases unmatched. The CDR3: CASSTRTGAISGANVLTF. Written as DNA, the CDR3 is TGTGCCAGCAGCACCCGGACAGGAGCGATCTCTGGGGCCAACGTCCTGACTTTC.

The gene calls are TRBV11-2 and TRBJ2-1, with TRBD2 identical over 9 bases. This CDR3 is built from 15 residues. Per germline, CDR1 SGHAT and CDR2 FQNNGV. Losses at the gene ends were 2 bases for V and 12 bases for J; bases not matched to a gene: 11. The CDR3 sequence: CASSLLGTSQAGQFF. CDR3 sequence (DNA): TGTGCCAGCAGCTTACTCGGGACTAGCCAGGCCGGGCAGTTCTTC.

The table lists this clone with a few counts. V and J are TRBV4-1 and TRBJ1-2; D gene uncertain. Per the germline V gene, CDR1 is MGHRA and CDR2 is YSYEKL. The CDR3 covers 14 residues. The V end lost 0 bases, the J end lost 7 bases, and 12 bases lay between the germline ends. In nucleotides, the CDR3 is TGCGCCAGCAGCCAAGATCCGGGGTCGCCTGGCTACACCTTC. Residues: CASSQDPGSPGYTF.

The V call is TRBV20-1, the J call TRBJ1-2, with 7 bases matching TRBD1. This CDR3 contains 11 residues. The germline CDR1 and CDR2 sequences are DFQATT and SNEGSKA (reference sequence). As DNA, the CDR3 is TGCAGCGCCGGGACAGATCGGGGCTACACCTTC. Encoded protein: CSAGTDRGYTF.

The chain uses TRBV2 and TRBJ2-5; TRBD1 might be the D (5 bases). This CDR3 has 14 residues. Germline V gene sequence: CDR1 SNHLY, CDR2 FYNNEI. Trimming cost V 2 bases and J 1 base, with 8 bases left between them. CDR3 loop: CASSESQGQETQYF. DNA of the CDR3: TGTGCCAGCAGTGAATCCCAGGGCCAAGAGACCCAGTACTTC.